Shown below are 20 T cell receptor beta chains from a single sample sequenced in a study of T-cell reconstitution after alpha-beta-depleted transplantation in children. Molecular barcoding with unique molecular identifiers was used for the TCRbeta library. Using its own MiXCR run on the PCR reads, TCRdb lists one record per CDR3 protein. The sample has approximately 240,000 distinct CDR3 sequences, roughly a tenth seen once. Sequences were derived from PBMCs, sampled before TCRalphabeta/CD19-depleted stem cell transplant. Receptors originate from a child less than two years old with acute myeloid leukemia, due to receive a stem cell transplant.

This clonotype was seen only a few times. The rearrangement links TRBV7-9 to TRBJ1-2; a possible D gene is TRBD1 (5 bases). Germline V lookup: CDR1 SEHNR, CDR2 FQNEAQ (reference sequence). The CDR3 covers 14 residues. The V and J ends lost 5 bases and 4 bases respectively, with 14 bases between them. CDR3 loop: CASSPTESSYGYTF. The CDR3 nucleotides read TGTGCCAGCAGCCCGACAGAATCCTCCTATGGCTACACCTTC. The complete variable domain, with remaining parts taken from reference TRBV7-9 and TRBJ1-2, reads DTGVSQNPRHKITKRGQNVTFRCDPISEHNRLYWYRQTLGQGPEFLTYFQNEAQLEKSRLLSDRFSAERPKGSFSTLEIQRTEQGDSAMYLCASSPTESSYGYTFGSGTRLTVV.

On this clonotype: A read error may produce the germline difference seen at one junction end. The V and J genes are TRBV19 and TRBJ2-1; TRBD1 is a possible D gene (6 bases). The germline V gene has CDR1 LNHDA and CDR2 SQIVND (reference sequence). This CDR3 region has 15 residues. The DNA of the CDR3 is TGTGCCGGTAGCCCACAGGGAATCTCCTACAATGAGCAGTTCTTC. This encodes CAGSPQGISYNEQFF.

This clonotype was counted at least ten times. The V call is TRBV7-3, the J call TRBJ2-1; a possible D gene is TRBD2 (5 bases). The V gene lost 0 bases and the J gene lost 5 bases, with 5 bases spanning the gap. The CDR3 runs 13 residues. In germline, CDR1 is SGHTA, CDR2 FQGTGA. The CDR3 sequence is CASSLTSDNEQFF. CDR3 DNA: TGTGCCAGCAGCTTAACTAGCGACAATGAGCAGTTCTTC.

This clonotype was detected ten times or more. V and J are TRBV24-1 and TRBJ2-5; weak D call: TRBD2 (6 bases). V lost 3 bases and J lost 4, with 8 bases in between. The germline V gene encodes CDR1 KGHDR and CDR2 SFDVKD. The CDR3 runs 13 residues. The chain's CDR3 is CATSDGGSETQYF. The CDR3 DNA sequence: TGTGCCACCAGTGATGGGGGGTCAGAGACCCAGTACTTC.

This clonotype was recorded at least ten times. V is TRBV12-3 or TRBV12-4 and J is TRBJ1-2; D remains ambiguous. Deletions cut 4 bases from V and 8 bases from J, with 8 bases between. The CDR3 runs to 11 residues. CDR3 nucleotide sequence: TGTGCCAGCAGTTCCGAATACGGCTACACCTTC. It yields the protein CASSSEYGYTF.

This clonotype has just one count. This chain connects TRBV28 to TRBJ2-7; TRBD1 agrees at 8 bases. CDR3 length equals 15 residues. Germline V lookup: CDR1 MDHEN, CDR2 SYDVKM. The V segment lost 10 bases and the J segment 5 bases; nucleotides outside the gene matches: 16. The CDR3 loop is CAINRSGQGRDEQYF. For the CDR3, the DNA is TGTGCCATCAATAGGTCTGGACAGGGACGGGACGAGCAGTACTTC.

The chain uses TRBV12-3 or TRBV12-4 and TRBJ2-1; 16 bases are shared with TRBD2. The CDR3 is 15 residues long. V shed 6 bases and J 10 bases; nucleotides not matched to a gene: 6. The DNA for the CDR3 is TGTGCCAGCAGACCGGGACTAGCGGGAGGGTTGGAGCAGTTCTTC. As protein: CASRPGLAGGLEQFF.

This clonotype was seen repeatedly, ten times or more. The V call is TRBV28, the J call TRBJ1-1, with 9 bases fitting TRBD1. V shed 9 bases, J shed 4 bases, and the junction held 3 bases outside the gene matches. The length of the CDR3 is 12 residues. Germline loops: CDR1 MDHEN, CDR2 SYDVKM. CDR3 region: CASGTGSTEAFF. CDR3 nucleotides: TGTGCCAGTGGGACAGGGAGCACTGAAGCTTTCTTT.

This clonotype was observed many times. The chain joins TRBV20-1 to TRBJ2-1, with TRBD2 matching over 12 bases. Looked up from germline, CDR1 is DFQATT and CDR2 is SNEGSKA (reference sequence). Unmatched junction bases numbered 0, after V lost 3 bases and J lost 9 bases. CDR3 length equals 12 residues. The CDR3 protein is CSARTSGSEQFF. The DNA for the CDR3 is TGCAGTGCTAGGACTAGCGGGAGTGAGCAGTTCTTC.

This clonotype was found many times. The rearrangement joins TRBV20-1 to TRBJ2-3; 11 positions agree with TRBD2. J gave up 6 bases and V 8 bases, and 7 bases lay outside the gene matches. Germline V gene lookup returns CDR1 DFQATT and CDR2 SNEGSKA (reference sequence). This CDR3 spans 13 amino acids. CDR3 in DNA: TGCAGTCTCACTAGCGGGGGAGGTGATACGCAGTATTTT. Translated, it gives CSLTSGGGDTQYF.

This clonotype was recorded at least ten times. This sequence joins TRBV12-3 or TRBV12-4 and TRBJ1-1, with no clear D. The CDR3 spans 13 residues. V was clipped by 5 bases and J by 5 bases, with 12 bases between them. CDR3 residues: CASSVLLGTEAFF. For the CDR3, the DNA is TGTGCCAGCAGTGTCCTTCTAGGGACTGAAGCTTTCTTT.

The rearrangement links TRBV6-5 to TRBJ1-1, with unresolved D. From germline, CDR1 is MNHEY and CDR2 SVGAGI. The V gene lost 2 bases and the J gene lost 3 bases, with 13 bases spanning the gap. This CDR3 comprises 15 residues. The CDR3 sequence is CASSYGQLMDTEAFF. The DNA of the CDR3 is TGTGCCAGCAGTTACGGGCAGCTGATGGACACTGAAGCTTTCTTT.

This clonotype was found many times. J is TRBJ1-6 and V is TRBV7-8, with a weak D call TRBD1 (5 bases). In germline, CDR1 is SGHVS, CDR2 FQNEAQ. V lost 2 bases and J 7 bases, leaving 9 bases between the germline ends. The CDR3 totals 14 residues. CDR3 loop: CASSLLGQNSPLHF. For the CDR3, the DNA is TGTGCCAGCAGCTTATTGGGGCAGAATTCACCCCTCCACTTT.

This clonotype was observed a handful of times. The V gene is TRBV18, the J gene TRBJ2-7, with 11 bases matching TRBD2. Germline CDR1 and CDR2: KGHSH and LQKENI. The CDR3 is made up of 16 amino acids. V shed 2 bases and J 3 bases; nucleotides not matched to a gene: 6. CDR3 loop: CASSPSGTSGFYEQYF. CDR3 coding DNA: TGTGCCAGCTCACCATCGGGGACTAGCGGTTTCTACGAGCAGTACTTC.

This clonotype was found many times. The V gene is TRBV5-1, the J gene TRBJ1-1; tentatively, D is TRBD1 (6 bases). Germline loops: CDR1 SGHRS, CDR2 YFSETQ. This CDR3 spans 14 amino acids. Between the trimmed V and J ends, which lost 4 bases and 4 bases, there was a span of 14 bases. CDR3 bases: TGCGCCAGCAGCAGATGGACAGCACCCACTGAAGCTTTCTTT. This encodes CASSRWTAPTEAFF.

In this sample, this clonotype turned up many times. The rearrangement joins TRBV2 to TRBJ2-7; 8 nucleotides align to TRBD2. Germline-derived CDR1 and CDR2 are SNHLY and FYNNEI. CDR3 size: 15 residues. V lost 6 bases to trimming and J lost 5 bases; unmatched junction nucleotides: 12. The CDR3 here is CASRKPLAGGHEQYF. DNA for the CDR3: TGTGCCAGCAGGAAGCCCCTTGCGGGAGGACACGAGCAGTACTTC.

J is TRBJ2-1 and V is TRBV4-2; perhaps TRBD2 as D (7 bases). There are 15 residues in the CDR3. The germline gives CDR1 LGHNA, CDR2 YNFKEQ. V was shortened by 0 bases and J by 4 bases, with 10 bases between the two germline ends. The CDR3 reads CASSQEAGTYNEQFF. CDR3 bases: TGTGCCAGCAGCCAAGAAGCGGGGACATACAATGAGCAGTTCTTC.

Ten or more counts support this clonotype. CDR3 sequence reads: CATQGFGNTEAFF. In nucleotides, the CDR3 is TGTGCCACCCAGGGGTTTGGGAATACTGAAGCTTTCTTT. The chain uses TRBV24-1 and TRBJ1-1; a weak D match, TRBD1 (6 bases). The CDR3 totals 13 residues. Between the trimmed V and J ends, which lost 9 bases and 5 bases, there was a span of 15 bases. The germline V gene encodes CDR1 KGHDR and CDR2 SFDVKD.

This clonotype has just a few counts. A much larger clone lies one base from this, so it may be a read error. The chain employs TRBV20-1 and TRBJ2-3; 10 nucleotides align to TRBD2. Germline CDR1 reads DFQATT; CDR2 reads SNEGSKA (reference sequence). Trimming cost V 6 bases and J 5 bases; bases outside gene matches: 11. This CDR3 has 15 residues. CDR3 sequence reads: CSAVPSGGTGDTQYF. Here the CDR3 DNA reads TGCAGTGCCGTCCCTAGCGGGGGTACAGGAGATACGCAGTATTTT.

This clonotype was seen at least ten times. V and J are TRBV9 and TRBJ2-5, with D maybe TRBD1 (6 bases). Germline values: CDR1 SGDLS, CDR2 YYNGEE. Trimming took 4 bases from V and 1 from J, leaving 17 bases between them. CDR3 length: 16 amino acids. The CDR3 region is CASSPHIGGSQETQYF. The DNA for the CDR3 is TGTGCCAGCAGCCCCCATATAGGGGGTTCCCAAGAGACCCAGTACTTC.